A single T cell receptor (beta chain) is shown here with its context. These data come from a study of blood T cell repertoires in COVID-19. The data were produced by immunoSEQ multiplex PCR, yet TCRdb's version contains in-frame clones alone and is incomplete. The table lists tens of thousands of clones, approximately 79% of them singletons. Germline V CDR1 and CDR2: MGHRA, YSYEKL. V gave up 0 bases and J gave up 3 bases, with 11 bases separating them. The CDR3 extends over 15 amino acids. Material: peripheral blood. The V and J genes are TRBV4-1 and TRBJ1-1; D unclear. The TCR was taken from a man in his 60s with acute or convalescent COVID-19. The CDR3 nucleotides are TGCGCCAGCAGCCAAGATTTAGTGCCCGACACTGAAGCTTTCTTT. The encoded protein is CASSQDLVPDTEAFF.